This is a list of T cell receptor beta chains from one sample in a study of T cells in Graves' hyperthyroidism and ophthalmopathy. TCRdb re-analysed the multiplex PCR reads in MiXCR, keeping a single row per CDR3 protein. The repertoire has 450,000 to 650,000 distinct CDR3 sequences, about 20% of them found once; the top ten carry approximately 26%. Sequenced: blood. The origin of the receptors is a man between 18 and 29 years old with Graves' hyperthyroidism. The CDR3 runs from the conserved cysteine through the conserved F or W. A D gene is named only where the DNA matches it firmly. Only part of the rows carry a size: once, few, many, or a class if the clone is expanded.

D gene	clone size	V gene	J gene	CDR3 DNA	CDR3 protein
TRBD1	many	TRBV6-5	TRBJ1-1	TGTGCCAGCAGTTACGGTCAGGGGGCGCAGGACACTGAAGCTTTCTTT	CASSYGQGAQDTEAFF
TRBD1	NA	TRBV28	TRBJ1-1	TGTGCCAGCAGTCGCCGATCGACAGGGGGGCTTGAAGCTTTCTTT	CASSRRSTGGLEAFF
NA	NA	TRBV4-1	TRBJ2-7	TGCGCCAGCAGCCAAGATCTACGGACGGGCCGAATCTACGAGCAGTACTTC	CASSQDLRTGRIYEQYF
TRBD1	NA	TRBV7-2	TRBJ1-1	TGTGCCAGCAGCCCCCACAGGGGGCGGGCTGAAGCTTTCTTT	CASSPHRGRAEAFF
NA	many	TRBV10-2	TRBJ1-5	TGCGCCAGCAGGGAGGGGGGGCTACTCAATCAGCCCCAGCATTTT	CASREGGLLNQPQHF
NA	few	TRBV15	TRBJ2-7	TGTGCCACCAGCAGAGTCGGGGTGGGGTACGAGCAGTACTTC	CATSRVGVGYEQYF
NA	NA	TRBV20-1	TRBJ2-4	TGCAGTGCTCTTCTGAGCAAAAACATTCAGTACTTC	CSALLSKNIQYF
TRBD1	many	TRBV24-1	TRBJ2-7	TGTGCCACCAGTGCTCGGGGACAGGGAGGTCACGAGCAGTACTTC	CATSARGQGGHEQYF
TRBD1	many	TRBV11-2	TRBJ2-5	TGTGCCAGCAGGAAACCAGGGGGTTCGGAGACCCAGTACTTC	CASRKPGGSETQYF
NA	many	TRBV20-1	TRBJ1-2	TGCAGTGCTAGTAGGGGGTATGGCTACACCTTC	CSASRGYGYTF
NA	few	TRBV18	TRBJ2-4	TGTGCCAGCTCACCATATTCAGGTTCAAACATTCAGTACTTC	CASSPYSGSNIQYF
NA	many	TRBV28	TRBJ1-2	TGTGCCAGCAGTTTCCCAGGGATGAACTATGGCTACACCTTC	CASSFPGMNYGYTF
NA	NA	TRBV28	TRBJ2-7	TGTGCCAGCAGACTTTCCGGGACGGCTTCCTACGAGCAGTACTTC	CASRLSGTASYEQYF
NA	many	TRBV7-8	TRBJ1-2	TGTGCCAGCAGCTTAGGTCGGGGGGGGAACTATGGCTACACCTTC	CASSLGRGGNYGYTF
TRBD2	few	TRBV10-3	TRBJ2-7	TGTGCCGGGGCGGGACTAGCGGGAGTTCGCCACGAGCAGTACTTC	CAGAGLAGVRHEQYF
NA	NA	TRBV11-2	TRBJ2-5	TGTGCCAGCAGCTTAGAACTATCGGGACTAACGGGGGGCGTCTACCAAGAGACCCAGTACTTC	CASSLELSGLTGGVYQETQYF
NA	many	TRBV19	TRBJ1-1	TGCGCCAGTAGTCAAGAGGAGACTGAAGCTTTCTTT	CASSQEETEAFF